This T cell receptor beta chain came from a study of EBV T-cell therapy then PD-1 blockade in nasopharyngeal carcinoma. Produced via immunoSEQ multiplex PCR; TCRdb's table is partial and in-frame only. The sample lists 15,000 or so clones; 80% to 85% were seen once. A word on this clone: Its antigen is unidentified.

Treatment here: AdE1-LMPpoly-expanded autologous EBV-specific T-cell therapy followed by anti-PD-1 nivolumab. The CDR3 totals 13 residues. CDR1 SNHLY and CDR2 FYNNEI come from the germline V gene. V gave up 2 bases and J gave up 5 bases, with 10 bases separating them. Sequences were derived from CD8+ T cells from blood, sampled at day 0 from a patient whose treatment included autologous EBV-specific T cells and nivolumab. The origin of this receptor is a man in his forties or fifties with nasopharyngeal carcinoma. This chain connects TRBV2 to TRBJ2-7; D ambiguous. CDR3 sequence: CASSEKFLHEQYF. Written as DNA, the CDR3 is TGTGCCAGCAGTGAAAAGTTTCTCCACGAGCAGTACTTC.